This TCR beta chain is drawn from a study of blood T cells in healthy people across ages. This clonotype has just a few counts. Its antigen is currently unknown. This CDR3 has 15 amino acids. V dropped 4 bases and J dropped 8 bases, with 21 bases sitting between them. The germline CDR1 and CDR2 sequences are MDHEN and SYDVKM. Study-level findings and limits: The long-lived group displayed more naive CD4+ cells, plus higher diversity, than the aged donors did.

A second PCR, run for roughly 6 to 11 cycles, used a sample-barcoded 5' primer plus a J-beta primer mix. In TCRdb, the 5' RACE reads were re-called with MiXCR into one record per CDR3 protein. The sample carries about 500,000 distinct CDR3 sequences, 20% to 30% recorded once. These data also formed part of another study, on T cells of mothers and their children. That paper adds: The M1S primer of the second PCR added sample barcodes and 2-4 random nucleotides.

This chain connects TRBV28 to TRBJ2-7, with a tentative D call TRBD2 (6 bases). The receptor was derived from a boy aged 5 to 17 in good health. Sequencing was done on a sample of blood. CDR3 sequence (DNA): TGTGCCAGCAGTTCCTCGGCTCGGACTATGGGGAAGCAGTACTTC. This gives the protein CASSSSARTMGKQYF.